The rows below give T cell receptor beta chains drawn from one sample of a study of blood T cell repertoires in COVID-19. The assay was immunoSEQ multiplex PCR, and TCRdb's table has in-frame clones only and misses some. The data contain about 61,000 clones, around 88% of them singletons. The sample was peripheral blood. These receptors were collected from a woman aged 80 or over with active COVID-19. Both conserved end residues are part of each CDR3. The D gene is left open where the match is weak. Some rows mark clone size as missing; the rest say once, few, many or name a class of expanded clone.

J gene,clone size,V gene,D gene,CDR3 protein,CDR3 DNA
TRBJ1-3,.,TRBV19,.,CASSSEIRSGNTIYF,TGTGCCAGTAGTTCTGAGATCCGCTCTGGAAACACCATATATTTT
TRBJ2-5,.,TRBV4-1,.,CASSQEAGETQYF,TGCGCCAGCAGCCAAGAGGCTGGAGAGACCCAGTACTTC
TRBJ1-1,.,TRBV19,.,CASRRGGGNTEAFF,TGTGCCAGTAGAAGGGGAGGGGGGAACACTGAAGCTTTCTTT
TRBJ1-4,large,TRBV7-9,TRBD1,CASSSTRGGVREKLFF,TGTGCCAGCAGCTCCACCAGAGGGGGCGTACGAGAAAAACTGTTTTTT
TRBJ2-7,.,TRBV30,.,CAWSAGKAYEQYF,TGTGCCTGGAGCGCAGGCAAAGCCTACGAGCAGTACTTC
TRBJ1-5,once,TRBV9,TRBD1,CASSFGTGVGQPQHF,TGTGCCAGCAGCTTCGGGACAGGGGTTGGCCAGCCCCAGCATTTT
TRBJ2-2,.,TRBV19,TRBD2,CASSRLAGTDTGELFF,TGTGCCAGTAGTCGACTAGCGGGGACCGACACCGGGGAGCTGTTTTTT
TRBJ2-7,.,TRBV6-5,.,CASRLDTQSSEQYF,TGTGCCAGTCGATTGGACACCCAAAGCAGTGAGCAGTACTTC
TRBJ2-2,few,TRBV18,.,CASSPPTGSNTGELFF,TGTGCCAGCTCACCACCTACAGGTTCGAACACCGGGGAGCTGTTTTTT
TRBJ1-2,once,TRBV10-3,TRBD1,CAIRGQGIGGYTF,TGTGCCATCAGGGGACAGGGAATCGGTGGCTACACCTTC
TRBJ1-5,few,TRBV5-3,.,CARSQGVPQHF,TGTGCCAGAAGCCAGGGCGTGCCCCAGCATTTT
TRBJ1-4,.,TRBV4-3,.,CASSHDRNEKLFF,TGCGCCAGCAGCCACGACAGGAATGAAAAACTGTTTTTT
TRBJ2-1,.,TRBV7-2,.,CASSPSRAYNEQFF,TGTGCCAGCAGCCCAAGCAGGGCTTACAATGAGCAGTTCTTC
TRBJ2-3,.,TRBV9,.,CASSVVPEGVGTDTQYF,TGTGCCAGCAGCGTAGTCCCAGAGGGGGTGGGCACAGATACGCAGTATTTT
TRBJ1-2,.,TRBV6-6,TRBD1,CASSFGTVEVYGYTF,TGTGCCAGCAGTTTCGGGACAGTGGAAGTCTATGGCTACACCTTC
TRBJ1-4,.,TRBV3-1/TRBV3-2,TRBD1,CASSIRPGTGAGEKLFF,TGTGCCAGCAGCATACGTCCCGGGACAGGGGCGGGTGAAAAACTGTTTTTT
TRBJ1-4,.,TRBV29-1,TRBD1,CSVYRGVGEKLFF,TGCAGCGTTTACAGGGGAGTGGGTGAAAAACTGTTTTTT
TRBJ1-6,.,TRBV19,TRBD1,CASSIVPPRTGGSSPLHF,TGTGCCAGTAGTATAGTCCCCCCTCGGACAGGGGGAAGCTCACCCCTCCACTTT
TRBJ1-4,.,TRBV7-2,.,CASSVTGNANEKLFF,TGTGCCAGCAGCGTAACAGGGAATGCTAATGAAAAACTGTTTTTT
TRBJ1-5,.,TRBV12-3/TRBV12-4,.,CASSLNFQPQHF,TGTGCCAGCAGCCTTAATTTTCAGCCCCAGCATTTT
TRBJ2-5,.,TRBV5-4,TRBD1,CASSLGQGQETQYF,TGTGCCAGCAGCTTAGGACAGGGACAAGAGACCCAGTACTTC
TRBJ1-4,.,TRBV28,TRBD1,CASESEGGGKLFF,TGTGCCAGCGAATCAGAAGGGGGCGGAAAACTGTTTTTT
TRBJ2-2,.,TRBV10-1,TRBD2,CASSPDSGGTTGELFF,TGCGCCAGCAGCCCGGATAGCGGGGGGACCACCGGGGAGCTGTTTTTT
TRBJ1-2,.,TRBV28,.,CASSLWEEGYTF,TGTGCCAGCAGTTTATGGGAGGAAGGCTACACCTTC
TRBJ2-1,.,TRBV9,TRBD2,CASSVGSGGHNEQFF,TGTGCCAGCAGCGTAGGGAGCGGGGGGCACAATGAGCAGTTCTTC
TRBJ2-2,few,TRBV5-1,.,CATQGFANTGELFF,TGCGCCACCCAGGGGTTCGCGAACACCGGGGAGCTGTTTTTT
TRBJ1-5,few,TRBV7-2,.,CASSLDPNQPQHF,TGTGCCAGCAGCTTAGATCCTAATCAGCCCCAGCATTTT
TRBJ1-1,.,TRBV12-5,TRBD1,CASGTQGASSTEAFF,TGTGCTAGTGGTACCCAGGGGGCCTCGAGCACTGAAGCTTTCTTT
TRBJ2-7,.,TRBV7-9,.,CASSLGGPYEQYF,TGTGCCAGCAGCTTAGGGGGGCCCTACGAGCAGTACTTC
TRBJ1-4,.,TRBV28,TRBD1,CASSWGQSATNEKLFF,TGTGCCAGCAGTTGGGGACAGTCTGCAACTAATGAAAAACTGTTTTTT
TRBJ2-3,.,TRBV3-1/TRBV3-2,TRBD2,CASSSPGSGVADTQYF,TGTGCCAGCAGCTCCCCGGGAAGCGGGGTCGCAGATACGCAGTATTTT
TRBJ1-5,few,TRBV6-5,.,CASKRGSNQPQHF,TGTGCCAGCAAACGGGGTAGCAATCAGCCCCAGCATTTT
TRBJ2-1,.,TRBV4-3,TRBD2,CASSQGTSGGINEQFF,TGCGCCAGCAGCCAAGGGACTAGCGGGGGGATCAATGAGCAGTTCTTC
TRBJ1-2,.,TRBV16,.,CASSRRGRYGYTF,TGTGCCAGCAGCCGGCGGGGGAGATATGGCTACACCTTC
TRBJ2-3,.,TRBV6-4,TRBD2,CASSDSTSGDTDTQYF,TGTGCCAGCAGTGACTCGACTAGCGGGGATACAGATACGCAGTATTTT
TRBJ1-6,.,TRBV2,.,CASSEGTHYNSPLHF,TGTGCCAGCAGTGAGGGGACACACTATAATTCACCCCTCCACTTT
TRBJ1-1,.,TRBV19,TRBD1,CASSTPGGNTEAFF,TGTGCCAGTAGTACCCCAGGGGGGAACACTGAAGCTTTCTTT
TRBJ1-4,.,TRBV6-5,.,CASRREGGEKLFF,TGTGCCAGCAGGAGGGAGGGAGGTGAAAAACTGTTTTTT
TRBJ2-3,.,TRBV7-8,TRBD2,CASSLNGGDYSTDTQYF,TGTGCCAGCAGCTTAAACGGGGGGGACTATAGCACAGATACGCAGTATTTT
TRBJ2-3,.,TRBV24-1,.,CATSDLRGTDTQYF,TGTGCCACCAGTGATTTGCGGGGTACAGATACGCAGTATTTT
TRBJ1-4,.,TRBV9,.,CASSVEAGANEKLFF,TGTGCCAGCAGCGTAGAGGCGGGGGCTAATGAAAAACTGTTTTTT
TRBJ2-3,.,TRBV4-2,TRBD2,CASSPTVLAGAGDTQYF,TGTGCCAGCAGCCCCACCGTACTAGCGGGGGCCGGAGATACGCAGTATTTT